Listed below are T cell receptor beta chains from one sample, sequenced in a study of blood T cell repertoires in COVID-19. Some clones are missing from TCRdb's copy, which holds only in-frame ones; the method was immunoSEQ multiplex PCR. In the table there are about 34,000 clones, less than 90% of which are singletons. Input material: peripheral blood. The receptor source for this set is a woman aged 60-70 years with active COVID-19. The CDR3 runs from the conserved cysteine through the conserved F or W. Each record gives: D gene, J gene, clone size, V gene, CDR3 DNA, CDR3 protein. D genes are given only for firm matches. Rows may omit the clone size; those that give it use once, few, many or a size class.

NA	TRBJ1-6	NA	TRBV21-1	TGTGCCAGCAGCCCGGAGAGGATAGGGGTATGGAGTTCACCCCTCCACTTT	CASSPERIGVWSSPLHF
NA	TRBJ2-2	once	TRBV18	TGTGCCAGCTCACCACGAGACAGGAGTGCGAACACCGGGGAGCTGTTTTTT	CASSPRDRSANTGELFF
NA	TRBJ2-7	NA	TRBV5-6	TGTGCCAGCAGTCTGAGGTCCCAGACCTACGAGCAGTACTTC	CASSLRSQTYEQYF
TRBD1	TRBJ1-2	NA	TRBV5-1	TGCGCCAGCAGCTTGGGACAGGGCCTGAACTATGGCTACACCTTC	CASSLGQGLNYGYTF
NA	TRBJ2-2	NA	TRBV3-1/TRBV3-2	TGTGCCAGCAGCCAAGGTGGGCGGGTCAGCGGGGAGCTGTTTTTT	CASSQGGRVSGELFF
TRBD1	TRBJ1-1	NA	TRBV7-9	TGTGCCAGCAGCTTAGATACAGGGGATGCTTTCTTT	CASSLDTGDAFF
NA	TRBJ1-1	once	TRBV9	TGTGCCAGCAGCGTATCAGTGGCACAGGACACTGAAGCTTTCTTT	CASSVSVAQDTEAFF
TRBD2	TRBJ2-3	NA	TRBV7-2	TGTGCCAGCAGCTTAGCGCCCGCGGGAGGCACAGATACGCAGTATTTT	CASSLAPAGGTDTQYF
NA	TRBJ1-2	NA	TRBV5-6	TGTGCCAGCAGCCCCCGTGGTGCGCACTATGGCTACACCTTC	CASSPRGAHYGYTF
TRBD2	TRBJ2-1	NA	TRBV2	TGTGCCAGCACGACTAGCGGGGGCAATGAGCAGTTCTTC	CASTTSGGNEQFF
TRBD1	TRBJ2-2	NA	TRBV18	TGTGCCAGCTCACCAGATGACAGGGGGAACACCGGGGAGCTGTTTTTT	CASSPDDRGNTGELFF
NA	TRBJ1-5	NA	TRBV4-2	TGTGCCAGCAGCCAAGATACGGCAGGGGACAATCAGCCCCAGCATTTT	CASSQDTAGDNQPQHF
NA	TRBJ2-5	NA	TRBV27	TGTGCCAGCAGCCCGGGGGATCAAGAGACCCAGTACTTC	CASSPGDQETQYF
TRBD1	TRBJ2-2	NA	TRBV7-9	TGTGCCAGCAGCTTCGCCAGGGGGCTTACCGGGGAGCTGTTTTTT	CASSFARGLTGELFF
NA	TRBJ2-1	NA	TRBV30	TGTGCCTGGAGTGTACCCCCCGGGACTCCTCAGTTCTTC	CAWSVPPGTPQFF
TRBD1	TRBJ2-1	NA	TRBV5-4	TGTGCCAGCGGGGCACGGGACAGGGGGCAGGATGAGCAGTTCTTC	CASGARDRGQDEQFF
NA	TRBJ1-2	NA	TRBV4-2	TGTGCCAGCAGCCAAGAGTACAGTAACTATGGCTACACCTTC	CASSQEYSNYGYTF
TRBD1	TRBJ2-1	NA	TRBV7-2	TGTGCCAGCAGCTTGACCCCAGGACAGGGCGGAAATGAGCAGTTCTTC	CASSLTPGQGGNEQFF
NA	TRBJ1-1	NA	TRBV29-1	TGCAGCGCTATGACAGCGGGTGGGGGTACGCCGACTGAAGCTTTCTTT	CSAMTAGGGTPTEAFF
TRBD2	TRBJ2-1	NA	TRBV3-1/TRBV3-2	TGTGCCAGCAGCCAAGGAGCGGGAGGGCCAGATGAGCAGTTCTTC	CASSQGAGGPDEQFF
NA	TRBJ2-3	NA	TRBV3-1/TRBV3-2	TGTGCCAGCAGCCAAGATCCCGGCAGGTCGCAGTATTTT	CASSQDPGRSQYF
TRBD1	TRBJ1-3	NA	TRBV5-1	TGCGCCAGCAGCTTGGTACCCACAGGGGGTTCTGGAAACACCATATATTTT	CASSLVPTGGSGNTIYF
TRBD2	TRBJ2-2	NA	TRBV7-8	TGTGCCAGCAGCTTAGCTAGCGGGAGGAAGACCGGGGAGCTGTTTTTT	CASSLASGRKTGELFF
NA	TRBJ2-7	NA	TRBV27	TGTGCCAGCAGTTTAAGGGGTCACACAGGGTTGGAGACCTACGAGCAGTACTTC	CASSLRGHTGLETYEQYF
TRBD2	TRBJ2-7	NA	TRBV5-8	TGTGCCAGCAGTTACAGGACTAGCGTCTCCTACGAGCAGTACTTC	CASSYRTSVSYEQYF
TRBD2	TRBJ2-5	NA	TRBV28	TGTGCCAGCAGCCGACTAGCGGGAGGGGGGGAGACCCAGTACTTC	CASSRLAGGGETQYF
TRBD2	TRBJ2-7	NA	TRBV7-9	TGTGCCAGCAGAGCGGGAGCCAACTACGAGCAGTACTTC	CASRAGANYEQYF
TRBD1	TRBJ2-2	NA	TRBV6-5	TGTGCCAGCACCCCGACAGGGTTTAACACCGGGGAGCTGTTTTTT	CASTPTGFNTGELFF
TRBD1	TRBJ1-5	NA	TRBV6-5	TGTGCCAGCGGACAGGGTGGGCAGCCCCAGCATTTT	CASGQGGQPQHF